This TCR beta chain was sequenced during a study of T cell repertoires in cytomegalovirus infection. On the study more broadly: CMV infection plus the matching HLA type was flagged by public TCR beta signatures.

TCRdb analysed the reads with MiXCR anew, one entry per CDR3 protein. Among fewer than 550,000 distinct CDR3 sequences listed, more than 20% were seen once. V was pared by 0 bases and J by 8 bases, with 4 bases of the junction left unmatched. The CDR3 runs 15 residues. Germline V lookup: CDR1 MNHEY, CDR2 SVGAGI. The study, taken as a whole, reports: Predominance within the ex vivo response was attributable to HLA-C-restricted CMV-specific TCR beta clonotypes. Accumulated public TCR beta family frequency recognized individuals carrying CMV together with the relevant HLA.

This clonotype was found a few times. Its antigen is currently unknown. Sequenced material: PBMCs. The origin of this receptor is a human donor in good health (CMV status not recorded). Some clones in this sample may be carry-over from other donors' samples. V and J are TRBV6-5 and TRBJ1-6; TRBD1 matches at 7 bases. The DNA of the CDR3 is TGTGCCAGCAGTTACTCGCCGACAGGGCATTCACCCCTCCACTTT. Protein product: CASSYSPTGHSPLHF.